This TCR beta chain was found in a study of T cell responses to AZD1222 COVID-19 vaccine. General observations from the study: In all cases, repertoires were sampled only after the peak T cell response.

Measured with immunoSEQ multiplex PCR; TCRdb has only the in-frame clones, and not every one. The data show about 150,000 clones, approximately 92% seen once. There are 15 residues in the CDR3. The V gene's germline CDR1 is GTSNPN and CDR2 SVGIG (reference sequence). Trimming at V came to 0 bases and at J to 4 bases, leaving 8 bases not matched to a gene. For this clone: Its specificity is unknown.

Sequencing was performed on peripheral blood, taken on day 0 of AZD1222 vaccination. This sequence was found in an adult in good health. This rearrangement joins TRBV30 to TRBJ1-2; 7 positions match TRBD1. The CDR3 bases are TGTGCCTGGAGTGTAAACAGGGGATTCACCTATGGCTACACCTTC. The encoded protein is CAWSVNRGFTYGYTF.